This is a list of T cell receptor beta chains from one sample in a study of T cell responses to AZD1222 COVID-19 vaccine. TCRdb's table, derived via immunoSEQ multiplex PCR, lists solely in-frame clones and lacks some. The sample carries 150,000 to 180,000 clones, 90% recorded once. The sample here was peripheral blood, taken on day 0 of AZD1222 vaccination. The receptors shown here come from an adult in good health. CDR3s include the opening cysteine and the closing phenylalanine or tryptophan. The D gene is left open where the match is weak. Rows may omit the clone size; those that give it use once, few, many or a size class.

v_gene: TRBV19
d_gene: -
abundance: -
j_gene: TRBJ2-2
CDR3nt: TGTGCCAGTAGTCCCTTTGTATCCACCGGGGAGCTGTTTTTT
CDR3aa: CASSPFVSTGELFF

v_gene: TRBV27
d_gene: TRBD2
abundance: -
j_gene: TRBJ2-3
CDR3nt: TGTGCCAGCAGTTTAGGACTAGTAAGCACAGATACGCAGTATTTT
CDR3aa: CASSLGLVSTDTQYF

v_gene: TRBV5-5
d_gene: TRBD1
abundance: few
j_gene: TRBJ1-5
CDR3nt: TGTGCCAGCAGCCTGGGACAGGACTTTGGCAATCAGCCCCAGCATTTT
CDR3aa: CASSLGQDFGNQPQHF

v_gene: TRBV19
d_gene: TRBD2
abundance: -
j_gene: TRBJ2-1
CDR3nt: TGTGCCAGTAGTATGACTAGCGGGAGAAATGAGCAGTTCTTC
CDR3aa: CASSMTSGRNEQFF

v_gene: TRBV20-1
d_gene: TRBD2
abundance: -
j_gene: TRBJ2-1
CDR3nt: TGCAGTGCTAGTTCTCTAGCGGGAGGGGTCTCCTACAATGAGCAGTTCTTC
CDR3aa: CSASSLAGGVSYNEQFF

v_gene: TRBV4-3
d_gene: -
abundance: -
j_gene: TRBJ2-1
CDR3nt: TGCGCCAGCGGAGGGAGCGGACCTTACAATGAGCAGTTCTTC
CDR3aa: CASGGSGPYNEQFF

v_gene: TRBV2
d_gene: -
abundance: -
j_gene: TRBJ1-2
CDR3nt: TGTGCCAGCAGGTGGGGATACTATGGCTACACCTTC
CDR3aa: CASRWGYYGYTF

v_gene: TRBV28
d_gene: -
abundance: -
j_gene: TRBJ1-1
CDR3nt: TGTGCCAGCACCACCTCCCCCCCGGGAGCTTTCTTT
CDR3aa: CASTTSPPGAFF

v_gene: TRBV7-9
d_gene: -
abundance: -
j_gene: TRBJ2-1
CDR3nt: TGTGCCAGCAGCTCCCTTACGAGGGGAGCCTACAATGAGCAGTTCTTC
CDR3aa: CASSSLTRGAYNEQFF

v_gene: TRBV15
d_gene: -
abundance: -
j_gene: TRBJ1-1
CDR3nt: TGTGCCACCAGCAGACGAAGAGAAGAGAATGAAGCAGCAATCGTTTTCATGAACACTGAAGCTTTCTTT
CDR3aa: CATSRRREENEAAIVFMNTEAFF

v_gene: TRBV5-5
d_gene: -
abundance: -
j_gene: TRBJ2-1
CDR3nt: TGTGCCAGCAGCTTGGCAGGGTTATCCTACAATGAGCAGTTCTTC
CDR3aa: CASSLAGLSYNEQFF

v_gene: TRBV18
d_gene: -
abundance: -
j_gene: TRBJ1-3
CDR3nt: TGTGCCAGCTCACCACCACGTCCCGGGATCCCAGGCACTGGAAACACCATATATTTT
CDR3aa: CASSPPRPGIPGTGNTIYF

v_gene: TRBV7-9
d_gene: TRBD1
abundance: -
j_gene: TRBJ1-1
CDR3nt: TGTGCCAGCAGCCTGACAGGGGGCCAAGCTTTCTTT
CDR3aa: CASSLTGGQAFF

v_gene: TRBV7-8
d_gene: -
abundance: -
j_gene: TRBJ2-7
CDR3nt: TGTGCCAGCAGCCCCATTTTAACCGAGCAGTACTTC
CDR3aa: CASSPILTEQYF

v_gene: TRBV9
d_gene: -
abundance: -
j_gene: TRBJ2-3
CDR3nt: TGTGCCAGCAGCGTAGGGGGGAGGCACACAGATACGCAGTATTTT
CDR3aa: CASSVGGRHTDTQYF

v_gene: TRBV13
d_gene: -
abundance: -
j_gene: TRBJ1-1
CDR3nt: TGTGCCAGCAGCACAAGGACAGAGAACACTGAAGCTTTCTTT
CDR3aa: CASSTRTENTEAFF

v_gene: TRBV7-2
d_gene: TRBD2
abundance: -
j_gene: TRBJ2-2
CDR3nt: TGTGCCAGCAGCTCCCGGGTTAGCGGGAGCACCGGGGAGCTGTTTTTT
CDR3aa: CASSSRVSGSTGELFF

v_gene: TRBV28
d_gene: TRBD1
abundance: -
j_gene: TRBJ2-2
CDR3nt: TGTGCCAGCAGTCTTAGGGGACAGGGCCCGCGGGGCACCGGGGAGCTGTTTTTT
CDR3aa: CASSLRGQGPRGTGELFF

v_gene: TRBV28
d_gene: -
abundance: -
j_gene: TRBJ1-5
CDR3nt: TGTGCCAGCAGTTTAATGTGGGAAAGTCAGCCCCAGCATTTT
CDR3aa: CASSLMWESQPQHF

v_gene: TRBV19
d_gene: TRBD2
abundance: once
j_gene: TRBJ2-2
CDR3nt: TGTGCCAGTCGGACTAGCGGGAGTAGTGGCACCGGGGAGCTGTTTTTT
CDR3aa: CASRTSGSSGTGELFF

v_gene: TRBV28
d_gene: TRBD1
abundance: once
j_gene: TRBJ1-1
CDR3nt: TGTGCCAGCAGTTTATTGAGACTTACAGGGGGCTCTGGCACTGAAGCTTTCTTT
CDR3aa: CASSLLRLTGGSGTEAFF

v_gene: TRBV6-5
d_gene: -
abundance: -
j_gene: TRBJ1-1
CDR3nt: TGTGCCAGCACCATCATCGGGATGACTGAAGCTTTCTTT
CDR3aa: CASTIIGMTEAFF

v_gene: TRBV13
d_gene: TRBD1
abundance: -
j_gene: TRBJ1-1
CDR3nt: TGTGCCAGCAGCCAGGTGGGTCAGGGGGCGAACACTGAAGCTTTCTTT
CDR3aa: CASSQVGQGANTEAFF

v_gene: TRBV19
d_gene: -
abundance: -
j_gene: TRBJ1-2
CDR3nt: TGTGCCAGTAGTATTTCTGGGGCTAACTATGGCTACACCTTC
CDR3aa: CASSISGANYGYTF

v_gene: TRBV2
d_gene: TRBD2
abundance: once
j_gene: TRBJ2-3
CDR3nt: TGTGCCAGCAGATTTACCTACCTAGCGGCTCCAGATACGCAGTATTTT
CDR3aa: CASRFTYLAAPDTQYF

v_gene: TRBV28
d_gene: -
abundance: -
j_gene: TRBJ2-2
CDR3nt: TGTGCCAGCAGTTTACCGGGTACCGGGGAGCTGTTTTTT
CDR3aa: CASSLPGTGELFF

v_gene: TRBV7-7
d_gene: -
abundance: -
j_gene: TRBJ2-5
CDR3nt: TGTGCCAGCAGCCCAGAGAGAGATTTCATTGGGACCCAGTACTTC
CDR3aa: CASSPERDFIGTQYF